This entry concerns a single T cell receptor (beta chain). The repertoire was sequenced with immunoSEQ multiplex PCR; TCRdb's copy has only in-frame clones and lacks some. Here the sample spans more than 200,000 clones, roughly 87% being singletons. The source of the sample is a study of blood T cell repertoires in COVID-19. The TCR comes from a man aged 25 to 40 in a cohort exposed to, infected with or recovered from COVID-19 (not recorded which). Sequencing was done on a sample of PBMCs or T cells enriched from blood (not recorded which).

The CDR3 DNA is TGTGCCAGCAGACTGGACTCCGAGCAGTACTTC. Protein: CASRLDSEQYF. This chain links TRBV27 with TRBJ2-7; TRBD2 might be the D (5 bases). Trimming removed 6 bases at V and 6 bases at J, with 9 bases between. CDR3 size: 11 residues. Per germline, CDR1 MNHEY and CDR2 SMNVEV (reference sequence).